A selection of T cell receptor beta chains follows, all from one sample in a study of control samples from healthy donors and cancer patients. Method: immunoSEQ multiplex PCR; TCRdb's copy keeps in-frame clones and lacks some. Seen here are 90,000 or so clones, roughly nine tenths observed once, and the top ten hold 7.5% to 8%. Specimen: blood. The receptors derive from a woman aged 55-69 years in good health. CDR3s include the opening cysteine and the closing phenylalanine or tryptophan. A D gene is named only where the DNA matches it firmly. Clone size is not always given. Where it is, it says once, few, many or a class for expanded clones.

clone size: -
V gene: TRBV19
D gene: -
J gene: TRBJ2-7
CDR3 DNA: TGTGCCAGTAGTACGCGACTAGATGCCTACGAGCAGTACTTC
CDR3 protein: CASSTRLDAYEQYF

clone size: -
V gene: TRBV19
D gene: -
J gene: TRBJ1-2
CDR3 DNA: TGTGCCAATAACGCTAGGCCAGCTAACTATGGCTACACCTTC
CDR3 protein: CANNARPANYGYTF

clone size: few
V gene: TRBV28
D gene: -
J gene: TRBJ1-2
CDR3 DNA: TGTGCCAGCAGTTTATTCTTAAGTAAGGACAGATTCTATGGCTACACCTTC
CDR3 protein: CASSLFLSKDRFYGYTF

clone size: -
V gene: TRBV5-1
D gene: -
J gene: TRBJ1-5
CDR3 DNA: TGCGCCAGCAGCTTGGAGGCAGGGACACTCGAAGGGAATCAGCCCCAGCATTTT
CDR3 protein: CASSLEAGTLEGNQPQHF

clone size: -
V gene: TRBV7-6
D gene: -
J gene: TRBJ2-1
CDR3 DNA: TGTGCCAGCAGCCCTACGCCCCGACGCTACAATGAGCAGTTCTTC
CDR3 protein: CASSPTPRRYNEQFF

clone size: -
V gene: TRBV5-1
D gene: TRBD2
J gene: TRBJ2-1
CDR3 DNA: TGCGCCAGCAGCTGGACCCCCCGGGGGGGAGCCGGCGAGCAGTTCTTC
CDR3 protein: CASSWTPRGGAGEQFF

clone size: -
V gene: TRBV7-9
D gene: -
J gene: TRBJ2-7
CDR3 DNA: TGTGCCAGCAGCTGGTATGGCCAAGGAGGAGATACCTACGAGCAGTACTTC
CDR3 protein: CASSWYGQGGDTYEQYF

clone size: -
V gene: TRBV28
D gene: -
J gene: TRBJ1-1
CDR3 DNA: TGTGCCAGCAGTGTTTTGACAGTGGGGGGAGCTTTCTTT
CDR3 protein: CASSVLTVGGAFF

clone size: once
V gene: TRBV11-3
D gene: -
J gene: TRBJ1-1
CDR3 DNA: TGTGCCAGCAGCTTAGGGACAGTTAACACTGAAGCTTTCTTT
CDR3 protein: CASSLGTVNTEAFF

clone size: -
V gene: TRBV20-1
D gene: -
J gene: TRBJ1-2
CDR3 DNA: TGCAGTGCTAGTATCAGCTCTAACTATGGCTACACCTTC
CDR3 protein: CSASISSNYGYTF

clone size: -
V gene: TRBV19
D gene: TRBD2
J gene: TRBJ2-5
CDR3 DNA: TGTGCCAGTAAACAGCGGGACGGGGGAAGGGAGACCCAGTACTTC
CDR3 protein: CASKQRDGGRETQYF

clone size: once
V gene: TRBV28
D gene: -
J gene: TRBJ2-5
CDR3 DNA: TGTGCCAGCAGTTCCCCCGGGACGGTGTACAACTTC
CDR3 protein: CASSSPGTVYNF

clone size: -
V gene: TRBV5-1
D gene: TRBD1
J gene: TRBJ1-4
CDR3 DNA: TGCGCCAGCAGCTCGGGACAGGGCACGTGGGAAAAACTGTTTTTT
CDR3 protein: CASSSGQGTWEKLFF

clone size: -
V gene: TRBV28
D gene: -
J gene: TRBJ2-2
CDR3 DNA: TGTGCCAGCAGTGATAGCGGCGACTACACCGGGGAGCTGTTTTTT
CDR3 protein: CASSDSGDYTGELFF

clone size: -
V gene: TRBV5-4
D gene: TRBD2
J gene: TRBJ2-3
CDR3 DNA: TGTGCCAGCAGCCGAGGACTAGCGGGAGAGGGAGATACGCAGTATTTT
CDR3 protein: CASSRGLAGEGDTQYF

clone size: -
V gene: TRBV4-1
D gene: -
J gene: TRBJ2-7
CDR3 DNA: TGCGCCAGCAGCCAAGCACAGCTCACCCCCTACGAGCAGTACTTC
CDR3 protein: CASSQAQLTPYEQYF

clone size: -
V gene: TRBV19
D gene: TRBD1
J gene: TRBJ1-2
CDR3 DNA: TGTGCCAGTAGTACTGGGACAGGGGGTATCTATGGCTACACCTTC
CDR3 protein: CASSTGTGGIYGYTF

clone size: -
V gene: TRBV6-5
D gene: -
J gene: TRBJ1-2
CDR3 DNA: TGTGCCAGCAGAAACACCAACTATGGCTACACCTTC
CDR3 protein: CASRNTNYGYTF

clone size: -
V gene: TRBV28
D gene: -
J gene: TRBJ1-5
CDR3 DNA: TGTGCCAGCAGCCCCGTCCTTCAGCCCCAGCATTTT
CDR3 protein: CASSPVLQPQHF

clone size: -
V gene: TRBV4-1
D gene: -
J gene: TRBJ1-2
CDR3 DNA: TGCGCCAGCAGCCAAGATGGCCCAGGGTCCTATGGCTACACCTTC
CDR3 protein: CASSQDGPGSYGYTF

clone size: once
V gene: TRBV3-1/TRBV3-2
D gene: -
J gene: TRBJ2-1
CDR3 DNA: TGTGCCAGCAGCCAGGGATACGCCTTAGTGGCTCCCTACAATGAGCAGTTCTTC
CDR3 protein: CASSQGYALVAPYNEQFF

clone size: -
V gene: TRBV6-1
D gene: TRBD1
J gene: TRBJ2-1
CDR3 DNA: TGTGCCAGCAGTGAGCTGGGACAGTCTAATGAGCAGTTCTTC
CDR3 protein: CASSELGQSNEQFF

clone size: -
V gene: TRBV30
D gene: TRBD1
J gene: TRBJ2-1
CDR3 DNA: TGTGCCTGGAGTGTACGGAAGGGGGCTGATGAGCAGTTCTTC
CDR3 protein: CAWSVRKGADEQFF

clone size: -
V gene: TRBV18
D gene: TRBD1
J gene: TRBJ1-2
CDR3 DNA: TGTGCCAGCTCACCTGGGACAGCCGACCTCTATGGCTACACCTTC
CDR3 protein: CASSPGTADLYGYTF

clone size: -
V gene: TRBV27
D gene: -
J gene: TRBJ2-1
CDR3 DNA: TGTGCCAGCAGGGTAGGCTACTCAGTTTACAATGAGCAGTTCTTC
CDR3 protein: CASRVGYSVYNEQFF

clone size: -
V gene: TRBV6-1
D gene: -
J gene: TRBJ2-7
CDR3 DNA: TGTGCCAGCAGTGACGGGTTCTACGAGCAGTACTTC
CDR3 protein: CASSDGFYEQYF

clone size: -
V gene: TRBV4-1
D gene: -
J gene: TRBJ2-3
CDR3 DNA: TGCGCCAGCAGCCAAGCAATTAATGCGGATCGGGCGCAGTATTTT
CDR3 protein: CASSQAINADRAQYF

clone size: few
V gene: TRBV28
D gene: -
J gene: TRBJ1-4
CDR3 DNA: TGTGCCAGCAGTTTAGGAGGGGGTGGTGAAAAACTGTTTTTT
CDR3 protein: CASSLGGGGEKLFF

clone size: once
V gene: TRBV6-2/TRBV6-3
D gene: TRBD2
J gene: TRBJ2-3
CDR3 DNA: TGTGCCAGCAGTTACGGGCCAGCGGGGAGCACAGATACGCAGTATTTT
CDR3 protein: CASSYGPAGSTDTQYF

clone size: -
V gene: TRBV14
D gene: -
J gene: TRBJ1-1
CDR3 DNA: TGTGCCAGCAGCCAAGTTTACACTGAAGCTTTCTTT
CDR3 protein: CASSQVYTEAFF

clone size: -
V gene: TRBV5-1
D gene: TRBD1
J gene: TRBJ1-2
CDR3 DNA: TGCGCCAGCAGCTTGCAGGGGGCGGATGGTGGCTACACCTTC
CDR3 protein: CASSLQGADGGYTF

clone size: once
V gene: TRBV25-1
D gene: -
J gene: TRBJ2-2
CDR3 DNA: TGTGCCAGCAGTGTAGTCAGGGCGAACACCGGGGAGCTGTTTTTT
CDR3 protein: CASSVVRANTGELFF

clone size: -
V gene: TRBV23-1
D gene: -
J gene: TRBJ1-2
CDR3 DNA: TGCGCCAGCAGTCTCCGGGTCAGGGCTGGCTACACCTTC
CDR3 protein: CASSLRVRAGYTF

clone size: -
V gene: TRBV28
D gene: TRBD1
J gene: TRBJ2-7
CDR3 DNA: TGTGCCAGCAGTTTATCCGTAAGAAGGGACAGGGGCACCTACGAGCAGTACTTC
CDR3 protein: CASSLSVRRDRGTYEQYF

clone size: -
V gene: TRBV5-6
D gene: TRBD2
J gene: TRBJ2-5
CDR3 DNA: TGTGCCAGCAGCTGGGGGACTAGCGGGAGGGGAGAGACCCAGTACTTC
CDR3 protein: CASSWGTSGRGETQYF

clone size: -
V gene: TRBV27
D gene: -
J gene: TRBJ1-1
CDR3 DNA: TGTGCCAGCAGGGGTCGAGGGGGTAGGCTGAACACTGAAGCTTTCTTT
CDR3 protein: CASRGRGGRLNTEAFF

clone size: once
V gene: TRBV5-1
D gene: -
J gene: TRBJ1-4
CDR3 DNA: TGCGCCAGCAGCTTCGGGTCAAGCTATGAAAAACTGTTTTTT
CDR3 protein: CASSFGSSYEKLFF

clone size: -
V gene: TRBV10-3
D gene: -
J gene: TRBJ1-1
CDR3 DNA: TGTGCCATCGGGGGGCGCGGGGGGAACACTGAAGCTTTCTTT
CDR3 protein: CAIGGRGGNTEAFF

clone size: -
V gene: TRBV24-1
D gene: TRBD1
J gene: TRBJ2-5
CDR3 DNA: TGTGCCACCAGTGATATCGGGACAGACCAAGAGACCCAGTACTTC
CDR3 protein: CATSDIGTDQETQYF

clone size: -
V gene: TRBV12-3/TRBV12-4
D gene: -
J gene: TRBJ1-6
CDR3 DNA: TGTGCCAGCAGTCTCGGGGATAATTCACCCCTCCACTTT
CDR3 protein: CASSLGDNSPLHF

clone size: -
V gene: TRBV18
D gene: TRBD1
J gene: TRBJ1-2
CDR3 DNA: TGTGCCAGCTCACTGGGACAGGGGGCTAACTATGGCTACACCTTC
CDR3 protein: CASSLGQGANYGYTF

clone size: once
V gene: TRBV7-2
D gene: -
J gene: TRBJ2-1
CDR3 DNA: TGTGCCAGCAGCTTGCTTTCGGGAAGGAATGAGCAGTTCTTC
CDR3 protein: CASSLLSGRNEQFF

clone size: -
V gene: TRBV2
D gene: TRBD2
J gene: TRBJ2-7
CDR3 DNA: TGTGCCAGCAGACTAGCGGTACCAACCTACGAGCAGTACTTC
CDR3 protein: CASRLAVPTYEQYF

clone size: -
V gene: TRBV6-1
D gene: TRBD1
J gene: TRBJ1-5
CDR3 DNA: TGTGCCAGCACCGCTCTGGCAGGGGGTTACCAGCCCCAGCATTTT
CDR3 protein: CASTALAGGYQPQHF

clone size: -
V gene: TRBV30
D gene: -
J gene: TRBJ1-2
CDR3 DNA: TGTGCCTGGAGTATCAGCTCAGGCCACGGCTACACCTTC
CDR3 protein: CAWSISSGHGYTF

clone size: -
V gene: TRBV15
D gene: -
J gene: TRBJ1-1
CDR3 DNA: TGTGCCACCAGCAGGGAGACAAACACTGAAGCTTTCTTT
CDR3 protein: CATSRETNTEAFF

clone size: -
V gene: TRBV11-3
D gene: TRBD1
J gene: TRBJ1-1
CDR3 DNA: TGTGCCAGCAGCGACCGGACAGGGGACACTGAAGCTTTCTTT
CDR3 protein: CASSDRTGDTEAFF

clone size: few
V gene: TRBV10-3
D gene: -
J gene: TRBJ1-1
CDR3 DNA: TGTGCCATCCGGGAGTCTAAAGCTGAAGCTTTCTTT
CDR3 protein: CAIRESKAEAFF

clone size: -
V gene: TRBV7-2
D gene: -
J gene: TRBJ1-1
CDR3 DNA: TGTGCCAGCAGCTTAGACAGGGTGAACACTGAAGCTTTCTTT
CDR3 protein: CASSLDRVNTEAFF

clone size: -
V gene: TRBV5-1
D gene: -
J gene: TRBJ1-3
CDR3 DNA: TGCGCCACCCGTGGGACAACGACAGTCTCCTCTGGAAACACCATATATTTT
CDR3 protein: CATRGTTTVSSGNTIYF

clone size: -
V gene: TRBV15
D gene: TRBD1
J gene: TRBJ1-2
CDR3 DNA: TGTGCCACCAGCAGCGGAAGGGGGCTAGTCTATGGCTACACCTTC
CDR3 protein: CATSSGRGLVYGYTF

clone size: few
V gene: TRBV20-1
D gene: -
J gene: TRBJ2-5
CDR3 DNA: TGCAGTGCTAGACAGGGAGAGACCCAGTACTTC
CDR3 protein: CSARQGETQYF

clone size: -
V gene: TRBV11-2
D gene: -
J gene: TRBJ1-2
CDR3 DNA: TGTGCCAGCAGCCGGACGGTGACTAACTATGGCTACACCTTC
CDR3 protein: CASSRTVTNYGYTF

clone size: -
V gene: TRBV2
D gene: -
J gene: TRBJ2-2
CDR3 DNA: TGTGCCAGCCAGGGTCTCTCGAACACCGGGGAGCTGTTTTTT
CDR3 protein: CASQGLSNTGELFF

clone size: -
V gene: TRBV7-2
D gene: TRBD1
J gene: TRBJ1-6
CDR3 DNA: TGTGCCAGCAGCCCAGGGGGCTATAATTCACCCCTCCACTTT
CDR3 protein: CASSPGGYNSPLHF